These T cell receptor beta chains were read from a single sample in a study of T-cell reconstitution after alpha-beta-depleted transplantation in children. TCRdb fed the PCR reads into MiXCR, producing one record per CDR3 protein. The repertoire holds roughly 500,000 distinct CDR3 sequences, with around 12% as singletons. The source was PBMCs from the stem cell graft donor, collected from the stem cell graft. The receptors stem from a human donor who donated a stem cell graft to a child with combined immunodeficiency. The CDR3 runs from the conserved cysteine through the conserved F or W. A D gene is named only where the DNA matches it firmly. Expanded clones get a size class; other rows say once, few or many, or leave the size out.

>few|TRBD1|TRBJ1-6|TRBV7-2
TGTGCCAGCAGCTTCCGGGACAGCTATAATTCACCCCTCCACTTT
CASSFRDSYNSPLHF
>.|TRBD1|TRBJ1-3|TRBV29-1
TGCAGCGTCGCGACAGGGTCTGGAAACACCATATATTTT
CSVATGSGNTIYF
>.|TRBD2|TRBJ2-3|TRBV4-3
TGCGCCAGCAGCCAAGATACTAGCGGGAAGGCAGATACGCAGTATTTT
CASSQDTSGKADTQYF
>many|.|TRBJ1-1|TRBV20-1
TGCAGTGCAGGGCTTGTGAGCGTTACTGAAGCTTTCTTT
CSAGLVSVTEAFF
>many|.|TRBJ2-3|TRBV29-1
TGCAGCGGGGGACCCCCAGATACGCAGTATTTT
CSGGPPDTQYF
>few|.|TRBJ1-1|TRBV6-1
TGTGCCAGCGTAGGCCCGTTACAGGGCTGGACTGAAGCTTTCTTT
CASVGPLQGWTEAFF
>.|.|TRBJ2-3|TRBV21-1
TGTGCCAGCAGAAGCGGAAGGGGGCGGAACACAGATACGCAGTATTTT
CASRSGRGRNTDTQYF
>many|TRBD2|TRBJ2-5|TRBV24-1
TGTGCCACCAGTGATAGCGGGGGGCTCCAAGAGACCCAGTACTTC
CATSDSGGLQETQYF
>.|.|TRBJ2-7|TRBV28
TGTGCCAGCACGCCAGGCGCCTACGAGCGGTACTTC
CASTPGAYERYF
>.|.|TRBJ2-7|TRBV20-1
TGCAGTGCTACAAAGGGTTACGAGCAGTACTTC
CSATKGYEQYF
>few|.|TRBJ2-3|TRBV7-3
TGTGCCAGCAGCGGAACCCTCCCCACAGATACGCAGTATTTT
CASSGTLPTDTQYF
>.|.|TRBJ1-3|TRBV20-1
TGCAGTGCACGAGGGGGAAACACCATATATTTT
CSARGGNTIYF
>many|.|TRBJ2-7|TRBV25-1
TGTGCCAGCAGTGCTCGCCGGGATTCAGATTACGAGCAGTACTTC
CASSARRDSDYEQYF
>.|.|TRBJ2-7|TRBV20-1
TGCAGTGCTGGGGACTGGACCTACGAGCAGTACTTC
CSAGDWTYEQYF
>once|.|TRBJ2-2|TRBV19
TGTGCCAGTAGTCGACAGGTCTCGGGACCCGGGGAGCTGTTTTTT
CASSRQVSGPGELFF
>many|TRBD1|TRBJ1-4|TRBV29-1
TGCAGCGTCGGACAGGCTATTAATGAAAAACTGTTTTTT
CSVGQAINEKLFF
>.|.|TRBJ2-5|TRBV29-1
TGCAGCGCTTGGGGGAGCCAAGAGACCCAGTACTTC
CSAWGSQETQYF
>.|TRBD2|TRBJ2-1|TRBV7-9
TGTGCCAGCACCCAACTAGCGGGGGCCTTCAATGAGCAGTTCTTC
CASTQLAGAFNEQFF
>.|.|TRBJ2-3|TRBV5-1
TGCGCCAGCAATTCATTTTCTTCGACAGATACGCAGTATTTT
CASNSFSSTDTQYF
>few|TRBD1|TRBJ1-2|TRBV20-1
TGCAGTGCTTATTCCGGGACAGGGAGCGGCTACACCTTC
CSAYSGTGSGYTF
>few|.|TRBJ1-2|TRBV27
TGTGCCAGCAGTTTAGAAATATCCAATTCTAACTATGGCTACACCTTC
CASSLEISNSNYGYTF
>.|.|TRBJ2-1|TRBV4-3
TGCGCCAGCAGCCAGGCACCTTTTGAGCAGTTCTTC
CASSQAPFEQFF
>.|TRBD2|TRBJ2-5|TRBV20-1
TGCAGTGCTAGTCCTTTAGCGGGGACGGAGGAGACCCAGTACTTC
CSASPLAGTEETQYF
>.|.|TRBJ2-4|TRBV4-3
TGCGCCAGCAGCCCCCGGGGCGGGGATGACATTCAGTACTTC
CASSPRGGDDIQYF
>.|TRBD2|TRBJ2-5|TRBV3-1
TGTGCCAGCAGCCAAGTGGTGGAGCGGGAGGCTACCGAGACCCAGTACTTC
CASSQVVEREATETQYF
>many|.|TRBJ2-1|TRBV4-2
TGTGCCAGCAGCCAGGACGACAGGAGCTCCTACAATGAGCAGTTCTTC
CASSQDDRSSYNEQFF
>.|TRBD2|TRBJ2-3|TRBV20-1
TGCAGTGGAGGGACTAGCGGGGGGCCGGGGGGCGCAGATACGCAGTATTTT
CSGGTSGGPGGADTQYF
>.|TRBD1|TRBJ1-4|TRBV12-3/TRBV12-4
TGTGCCAGCATCGCCGGGACAGGGGATGAAAAACTGTTTTTT
CASIAGTGDEKLFF
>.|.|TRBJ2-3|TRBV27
TGTGCCAGCAGTTTCACCTGGAGGGAGAACAGAGATACGCAGTATTTT
CASSFTWRENRDTQYF
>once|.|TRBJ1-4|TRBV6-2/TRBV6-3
TGTGCCAGCACCCGGACAGCGGCAGGGACAACTAATGAAAAACTGTTTTTT
CASTRTAAGTTNEKLFF
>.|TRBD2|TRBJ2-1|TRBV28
TGTGCCAGCAGAGGACAACTACGACTAGCGGGGGCCCCGGGTGAGCAGTTCTTC
CASRGQLRLAGAPGEQFF
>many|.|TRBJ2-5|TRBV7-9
TGTGCCAGCAGCCGCCTGGTTGCCGAGGAGACCCAGTACTTC
CASSRLVAEETQYF
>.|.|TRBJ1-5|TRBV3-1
TGTGCCAGCAGCCGCGACGTGAGCTGGCCCCAGCATTTT
CASSRDVSWPQHF
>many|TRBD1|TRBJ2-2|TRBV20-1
TGCAGTGCGATCAGGGGGCTTGGCACCGGGGAGCTGTTTTTT
CSAIRGLGTGELFF
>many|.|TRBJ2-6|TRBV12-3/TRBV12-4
TGTGCCAGCAGGGCAATAGTTTCTGGGGCCAACGTCCTGACTTTC
CASRAIVSGANVLTF
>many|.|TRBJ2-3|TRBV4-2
TGTGCCAGCAGCCCCATGACCCCAGAGGGAGATACGCAGTATTTT
CASSPMTPEGDTQYF
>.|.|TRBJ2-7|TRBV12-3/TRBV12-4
TGTGCCAGCAGTTTAGGGAGGGGGGGTGGCCACGAGCAGTACTTC
CASSLGRGGGHEQYF
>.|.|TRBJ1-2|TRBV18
TGTGCCAGCTCACCACTCCCGTACCAGGAGGGCTACACCTTC
CASSPLPYQEGYTF
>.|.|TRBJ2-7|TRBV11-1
TGTTCCAGCAGCTTTTGGGGCGAGCAGTACTTC
CSSSFWGEQYF
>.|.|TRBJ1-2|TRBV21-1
TGTGCCAGCAGCAAAGAGCACAGCCCTAACTATGGCTACACCTTC
CASSKEHSPNYGYTF
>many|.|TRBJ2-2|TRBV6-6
TGTGCCAGCAGTTACGGACGGACCGGGGAGCTGTTTTTT
CASSYGRTGELFF
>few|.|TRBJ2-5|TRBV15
TGTGCCACCAGCAGAGATCCCTGGGCAGGGCGAGAGACCCAGTACTTC
CATSRDPWAGRETQYF
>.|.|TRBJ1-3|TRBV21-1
TGTGCCAGCAGCAAAGGTGTTATGGACAGGGGAAACACCATATATTTT
CASSKGVMDRGNTIYF
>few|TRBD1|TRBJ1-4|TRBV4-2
TGTGCCAGCAGCCAGTACGGGGGGACAGGGCGGGGAAAACTGTTTTTT
CASSQYGGTGRGKLFF
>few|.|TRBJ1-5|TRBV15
TGTGCCACCAGCCCTGACCGGGGGTTTGGCAATCAGCCCCAGCATTTT
CATSPDRGFGNQPQHF
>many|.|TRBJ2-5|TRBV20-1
TGCAGTGCTAGAGATCTCGCCAGGGACCTTTCAGAGACCCAGTACTTC
CSARDLARDLSETQYF
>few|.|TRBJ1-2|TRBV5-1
TGCGCCAGCAGCTCGTCAGCCTATGGCTACACCTTC
CASSSSAYGYTF
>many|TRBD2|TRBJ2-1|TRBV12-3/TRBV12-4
TGTGCCAGCAGTGAAGGACTAGCGGGAGGGCCCGCTGAGCAGTTCTTC
CASSEGLAGGPAEQFF
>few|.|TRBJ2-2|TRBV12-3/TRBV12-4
TGTGCCAGCAGTTCTTTCGGGGAGCTGTTTTTT
CASSSFGELFF
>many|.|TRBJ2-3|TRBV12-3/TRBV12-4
TGTGCCAGCAGCCCTCGAGGGGGAGTTGATACGCAGTATTTT
CASSPRGGVDTQYF
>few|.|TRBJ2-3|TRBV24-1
TGTGCCACCAGTCAAAAGACGGGATTCACAGATACGCAGTATTTT
CATSQKTGFTDTQYF
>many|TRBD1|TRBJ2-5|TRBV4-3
TGCGCCAGCAGCCAATTTGTGGGGACAGGGGGAGAGACCCAGTACTTC
CASSQFVGTGGETQYF